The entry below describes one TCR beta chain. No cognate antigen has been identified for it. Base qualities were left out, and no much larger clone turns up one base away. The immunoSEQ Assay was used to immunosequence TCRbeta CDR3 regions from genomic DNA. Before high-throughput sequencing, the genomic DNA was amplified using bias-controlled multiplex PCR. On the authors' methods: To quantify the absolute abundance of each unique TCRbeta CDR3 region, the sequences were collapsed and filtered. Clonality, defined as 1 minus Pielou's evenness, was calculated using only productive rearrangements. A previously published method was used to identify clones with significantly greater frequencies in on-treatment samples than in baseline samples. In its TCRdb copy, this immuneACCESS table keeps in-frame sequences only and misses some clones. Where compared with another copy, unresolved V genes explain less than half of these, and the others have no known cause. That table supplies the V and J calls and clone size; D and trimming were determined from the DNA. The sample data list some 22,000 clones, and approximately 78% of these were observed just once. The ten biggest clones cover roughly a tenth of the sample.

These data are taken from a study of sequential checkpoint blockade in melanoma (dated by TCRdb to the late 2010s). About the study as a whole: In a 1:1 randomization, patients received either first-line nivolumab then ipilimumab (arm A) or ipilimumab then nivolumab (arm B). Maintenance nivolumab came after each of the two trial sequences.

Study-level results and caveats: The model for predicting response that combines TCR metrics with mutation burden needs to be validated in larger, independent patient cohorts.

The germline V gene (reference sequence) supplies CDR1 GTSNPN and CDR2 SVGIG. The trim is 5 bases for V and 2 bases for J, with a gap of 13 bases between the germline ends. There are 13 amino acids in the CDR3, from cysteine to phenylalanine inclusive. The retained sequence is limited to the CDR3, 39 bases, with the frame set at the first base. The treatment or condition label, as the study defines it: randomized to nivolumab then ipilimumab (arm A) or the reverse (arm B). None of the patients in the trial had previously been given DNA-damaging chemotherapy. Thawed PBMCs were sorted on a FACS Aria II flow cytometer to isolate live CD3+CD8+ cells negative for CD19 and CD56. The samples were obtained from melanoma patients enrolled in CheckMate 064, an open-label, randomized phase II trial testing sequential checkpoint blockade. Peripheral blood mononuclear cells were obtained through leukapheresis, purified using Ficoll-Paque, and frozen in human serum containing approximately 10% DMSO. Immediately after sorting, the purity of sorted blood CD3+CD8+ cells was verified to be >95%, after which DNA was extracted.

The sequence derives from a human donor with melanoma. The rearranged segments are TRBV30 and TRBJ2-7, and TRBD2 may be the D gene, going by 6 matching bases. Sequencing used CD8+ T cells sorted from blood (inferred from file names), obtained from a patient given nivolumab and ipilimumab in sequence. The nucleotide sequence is TGTGCCTGGGGGGGTGGGGAGGCCTACGAGCAGTACTTC. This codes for CAWGGGEAYEQYF.